This TCR beta chain appears in the sequencing data of a study of T cell responses to AZD1222 COVID-19 vaccine. Whole-study results and caveats: Most donors were white British and more were female, and clonal diversity was possibly underestimated. Only 5 or 6 individuals given AZD1222 were seropositive at baseline. Spike was spanned by vaccine-associated CD4 TCRs, which were dominant at 160-218 and 743-854.

As concerns this clone: Its antigen is still unknown.

TCRdb keeps only in-frame clones here, not all; method: immunoSEQ multiplex PCR. The data hold about 150,000 clones, with 90% to 95% observed a single time. CDR1 and CDR2 (germline): MGHRA, YSYEKL. CDR3 length equals 16 residues. Between the trimmed V and J ends, which lost 2 bases and 5 bases, there was a span of 18 bases. V usage is TRBV4-1 and J usage is TRBJ1-1; TRBD1 is a possible D gene (5 bases). The TCR was taken from an adult who received the AZD1222 COVID-19 vaccine. Sequenced here: peripheral blood, sampled 28 days after the second AZD1222 dose. Written as DNA, the CDR3 is TGCGCCAGCAGCCAAATTGACATGGGGCTGAGGACTGAAGCTTTCTTT. Translated, it gives CASSQIDMGLRTEAFF.